The sequence of this TCR beta chain was determined in a study of cytomegalovirus exposure and HLA in healthy donors. About the study: Within the Caucasian-associated ancestry cluster were roughly 82% of the roughly 400 genotyped donors. Overall study findings and caveats: Cytomegalovirus-associated status was assigned to about 150 TCR beta chains. Analysis was performed later, and it showed HLA-associated TCR beta chains to be more clonally expanded than equally common others. In vitro confirmation showed a few CMV-associated chains to be CMV antigen specific.

A multiplex PCR was run with 60 Vbeta primers and 13 Jbeta primers. Here immunoSEQ multiplex PCR was the method, and the copy in TCRdb shows in-frame clones only, minus some. There are fewer than 200,000 clones in the sample; roughly 85% occur only once, and 2% to 3% lies in the top ten. In the case of this clone: The target antigen is unknown.

The sequence was obtained from a young man in good health and CMV-seropositive. The sample taken for sequencing was PBMCs.

CDR3 region: CASSLERGVGLKQYF. In DNA form, the CDR3 reads TGTGCCAGCAGCTTAGAACGCGGGGTCGGGCTGAAGCAGTACTTC. The J gene is TRBJ2-7, the V gene TRBV7-2; TRBD2 is a possible D gene (6 bases). Germline V lookup: CDR1 SGHTA, CDR2 FQGNSA. The CDR3 totals 15 residues. Trimming cost V 1 base and J 8 bases, with 18 bases left between them.